This entry describes one TCR beta chain. The data were obtained in a study of blood T cell repertoires in COVID-19. Study processing details: Amplification with reference gene primers provided the estimates of nucleated cell counts. Produced via immunoSEQ multiplex PCR; TCRdb's table is partial and in-frame only. The V and J calls and clone size are taken from that table; D and trimming were inferred from the DNA. Among around 240,000 clones listed, approximately 90% were seen once. Enrollees, about 18 to 89 years old, lived in around 23 US areas. V dropped 6 bases and J dropped 2 bases, with 12 bases sitting between them. CDR3 length: 14 amino acids. CDR1 and CDR2 from the germline V gene are SNHLY and FYNNEI.

The sequencing sample was made of PBMCs or T cells enriched from blood (not recorded which). The chain has TRBV2 and TRBJ2-3; the D gene is possibly TRBD2 (7 bases). This TCR came from a human donor in a cohort exposed to, infected with or recovered from COVID-19 (not recorded which). The donor label of this sample is uncertain. DNA for the CDR3: TGTGCCAGCAGGCGCGGGGGCCCCACAGATACGCAGTATTTT. It yields the protein CASRRGGPTDTQYF.